This T cell receptor (beta chain) was identified in a study of blood T cell repertoires in COVID-19. Authors' methods: Reference gene primer amplification yielded estimated nucleated cell counts. Profiling relied on immunoSEQ multiplex PCR, and the TCRdb table lists in-frame clones only, not all of them. For V, J and clone size, that table is used; D and trimming come from the DNA. The sample has more than 100,000 clones; around nine tenths are singletons. The CDR3 totals 18 residues. Germline V lookup: CDR1 MGHRA, CDR2 YSYEKL. The V and J ends lost 8 bases and 6 bases, in that order; junction bases with no gene match: 22.

The chain joins TRBV4-1 to TRBJ2-1; TRBD2 aligns across 7 bases. The specimen sequenced was peripheral blood. This clonotype was obtained from a man aged 45-65 years with active or convalescent COVID-19. The CDR3 DNA reads as TGCGCCAGCGCTCAAGGGATCCTTCGGCGGGAGAGCGGCAATGAGCAGTTCTTC. Amino acids: CASAQGILRRESGNEQFF.